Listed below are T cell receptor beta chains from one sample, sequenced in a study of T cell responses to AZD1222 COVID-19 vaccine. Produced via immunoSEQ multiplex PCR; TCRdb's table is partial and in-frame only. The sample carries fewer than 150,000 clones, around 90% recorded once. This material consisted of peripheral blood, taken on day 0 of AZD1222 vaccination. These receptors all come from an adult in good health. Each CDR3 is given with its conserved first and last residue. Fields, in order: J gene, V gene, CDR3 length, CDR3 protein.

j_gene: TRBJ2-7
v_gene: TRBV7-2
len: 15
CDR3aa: CASSSPGLSTYEQYF

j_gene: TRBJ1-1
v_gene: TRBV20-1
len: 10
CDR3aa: CSARETEAFF

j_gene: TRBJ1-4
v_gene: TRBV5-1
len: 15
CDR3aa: CASSYLQSTNEKLFF

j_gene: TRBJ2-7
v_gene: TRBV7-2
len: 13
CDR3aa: CASATSFHREQYF

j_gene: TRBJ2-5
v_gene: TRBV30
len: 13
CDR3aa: CAWTTTGLETQYF

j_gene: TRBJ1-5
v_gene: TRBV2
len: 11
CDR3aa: CASGRNQPQHF

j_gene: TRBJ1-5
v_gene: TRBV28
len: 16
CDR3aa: CASRRQGVGSNQPQHF

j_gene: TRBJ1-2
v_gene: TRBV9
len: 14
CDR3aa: CASSPRTGSYGYTF

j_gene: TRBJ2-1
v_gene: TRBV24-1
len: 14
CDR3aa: CATSDGGGVDEQFF

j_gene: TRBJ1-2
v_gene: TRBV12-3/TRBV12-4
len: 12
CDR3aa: CASSGTADGYTF

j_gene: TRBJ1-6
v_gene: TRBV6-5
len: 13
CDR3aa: CASSPTGSSPLHF

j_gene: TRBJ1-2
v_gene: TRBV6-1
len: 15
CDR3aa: CASSEGGGMSYGYTF

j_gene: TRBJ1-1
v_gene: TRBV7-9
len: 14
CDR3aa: CASRKGMGNTEAFF

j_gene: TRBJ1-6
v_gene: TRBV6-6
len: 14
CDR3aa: CASKQGAEGSPLHF

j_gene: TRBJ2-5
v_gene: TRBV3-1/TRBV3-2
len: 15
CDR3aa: CASSQQTSGVVTQYF

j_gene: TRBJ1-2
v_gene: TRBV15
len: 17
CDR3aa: CATSRGVKADRRYGYTF

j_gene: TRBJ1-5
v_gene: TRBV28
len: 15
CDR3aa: CASRRQGSSNQPQHF

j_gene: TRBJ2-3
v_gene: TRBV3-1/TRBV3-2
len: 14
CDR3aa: CASSQGLAADTQYF

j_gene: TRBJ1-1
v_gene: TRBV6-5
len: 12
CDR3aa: CATRGANTEAFF

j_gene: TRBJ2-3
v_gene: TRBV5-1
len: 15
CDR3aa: CASSGRTRATDTQYF